This TCR beta chain was captured in a study of CD8 T cells in ankylosing spondylitis. The sample holds many counts of this clonotype. What it binds is not known. A quantitative 5'-RACE method, one with molecular barcodes, was used to make TCR beta libraries. TCRdb re-called the 5' RACE reads through MiXCR, storing one row per CDR3 protein. Of a few hundred thousand distinct CDR3 sequences in the sample, roughly 13% were seen once. General study points: Among TCR beta sequences, a motif of about 8 highly homologous variants appeared characteristic of ankylosing spondylitis blood.

The CDR3 spans 13 residues. V gave up 3 bases and J gave up 3 bases, with 8 bases separating them. Germline-derived CDR1 and CDR2 are SGHTA and FQGNSA. The rearrangement uses TRBV7-2 and TRBJ1-1; D not certain. Sequences were obtained from blood, either unsorted or a sorted T cell fraction (not recorded which). The source is a male donor with ankylosing spondylitis. CDR3 residues: CASSFLWDTEAFF. The CDR3 region has the DNA TGTGCCAGCAGCTTCCTCTGGGACACTGAAGCTTTCTTT.